The 25 T cell receptor beta chains below were found in one sample sequenced in a study of shared T cell receptors in the human thymus. Clones were sequenced by immunoSEQ multiplex PCR, and TCRdb holds only the in-frame ones, with some missing. This table has some 760,000 clones, approximately 83% appearing once. These data were likewise used in another study, on human thymus T cells.

Sequencing used thymocytes. These receptors all come from a girl younger than two with a congenital heart defect.

This chain joins TRBV14 and TRBJ2-5; TRBD1 matches 9 bases. J gave up 6 bases and V 4 bases, and 15 bases lay outside the gene matches. Germline V gives CDR1 SGHDN, CDR2 FVKESK. This CDR3 has 17 residues. The CDR3 reads CASSPGTGLRAMKTQYF. The CDR3 DNA sequence: TGTGCCAGCAGCCCCGGGACAGGGCTACGGGCTATGAAGACCCAGTACTTC.

This rearrangement joins TRBV7-9 to TRBJ1-2; 7 nucleotides agree with TRBD1. CDR1 is SEHNR, CDR2 FQNEAQ, per germline (reference sequence). The CDR3 runs 15 residues. The J segment lost 2 bases and the V segment lost 5 bases, leaving 8 bases of the junction unmatched. The CDR3, as DNA: TGTGCCAGCAGCCCCGGGACAGTAGGGAACTATGGCTACACCTTC. Translation gives CASSPGTVGNYGYTF.

The V gene is TRBV5-1, the J gene TRBJ1-2; D may be TRBD1 (5 bases). This CDR3 is 14 amino acids long. Germline V gives CDR1 SGHRS, CDR2 YFSETQ. With 4 bases removed from V and 8 bases from J, the gap between germline ends came to 18 bases. The CDR3 DNA is TGCGCCAGCAGCCCCAAGACAGTGTCGGAAGGCTACACCTTC. It is translated as CASSPKTVSEGYTF.

This clone was seen more than once but under ten times. This rearrangement joins TRBV28 to TRBJ2-7; 7 positions agree with TRBD1. With V trimmed by 3 bases and J by 2 bases, 16 bases remained unmatched. This CDR3 region has 18 residues. CDR1 MDHEN and CDR2 SYDVKM come from the germline V gene. The CDR3 DNA sequence: TGTGCCAGCAGTTTTAGGCCCGCGACCGGGACAGTCACCTACGAGCAGTACTTC. Translating gives CASSFRPATGTVTYEQYF.

This clone was counted a single time. The chain combines TRBV6-4 with TRBJ2-1; 9 bases line up with TRBD2. CDR3 length: 15 residues. The germline V gene encodes CDR1 MRHNA and CDR2 SNTAGT. J gave up 9 bases and V 1 base, and 7 bases lay outside the gene matches. The CDR3 DNA is TGTGCCAGCAGTGACTTTGGCGGGGGGGCGGGTGAGCAGTTCTTC. Translation: CASSDFGGGAGEQFF.

This chain links TRBV18 with TRBJ1-6; 7 bases line up with TRBD1. CDR1 is KGHSH and CDR2 is LQKENI in the germline V gene. CDR3 length: 17 amino acids. Trimming at V came to 1 base and at J to 9 bases, leaving 12 bases not matched to a gene. As DNA, the CDR3 is TGTGCCAGCTCACCACGTTCCCAAGACAGGGCAAGTTCACCCCTCCACTTT. Residues: CASSPRSQDRASSPLHF. The whole variable domain, remainder taken from reference TRBV18 and TRBJ1-6, is NAGVMQNPRHLVRRRGQEARLRCSPMKGHSHVYWYRQLPEEGLKFMVYLQKENIIDESGMPKERFSAEFPKEGPSILRIQQVVRGDSAAYFCASSPRSQDRASSPLHFGNGTRLTVT.

The chain couples TRBV13 to TRBJ2-7; TRBD2 matches at 7 bases. The V and J ends lost 8 bases and 2 bases, in that order; junction bases with no gene match: 12. Germline CDR1 and CDR2: PRHDT and FYEKMQ (reference sequence). There are 15 residues in the CDR3. In DNA form, the CDR3 reads TGTGCCAGCTCAGGAGGGTCCGGGAGGACCTACGAGCAGTACTTC. Its protein is CASSGGSGRTYEQYF.

The DNA of the CDR3 is TGCGCCAGCAGCCAAGCGGGGGGCATCACCTTTTATGGGGCCAACGTCCTGACTTTC. Translated, it gives CASSQAGGITFYGANVLTF. The chain recombines TRBV4-1 with TRBJ2-6; a weak D match, TRBD2 (7 bases). V was clipped by 1 base and J by 3 bases, with 19 bases between them. Germline CDR1 and CDR2: MGHRA and YSYEKL. This CDR3 is 19 amino acids long.

V gene TRBV15 combines with J gene TRBJ2-5; a possible D gene is TRBD1 (5 bases). CDR3 length: 14 amino acids. V shed 5 bases and J shed 7 bases, with 17 bases lying between them. Germline CDR1 LNHNV, CDR2 YYDKDF (reference sequence). The CDR3 DNA reads TGTGCCACCAGCCCCCCCGCCAGGGCTGGGACCCAGTACTTC. This translates into CATSPPARAGTQYF.

This chain links TRBV19 with TRBJ1-5; D unclear. Germline V gene lookup returns CDR1 LNHDA and CDR2 SQIVND (reference sequence). The CDR3 is made up of 14 amino acids. Between the trimmed V and J ends, which lost 5 bases and 3 bases, there was a span of 11 bases. The CDR3 DNA reads as TGTGCCAGTAGTCTGGTACAGCACAATCAGCCCCAGCATTTT. Translated: CASSLVQHNQPQHF.

This clone came up once. The V gene is TRBV7-6, the J gene TRBJ1-1; 10 bases agree with TRBD1. After removal of 4 bases from V and 6 bases from J, the junction contained 11 bases not matched to a gene. The CDR3 runs 16 residues. Germline V CDR1 and CDR2: SGHVS, FNYEAQ. CDR3 nucleotides: TGTGCCAGCAGCTCGAAGGACAGGGGGGAAACGGCTGAAGCTTTCTTT. It encodes CASSSKDRGETAEAFF.

CDR3 region: CASSLGTGSDYNSPLHF. The CDR3 nucleotides read TGTGCCAGCAGCTTAGGTACGGGATCGGACTATAATTCACCCCTCCACTTT. V gene TRBV7-2 combines with J gene TRBJ1-6; D remains unclear. There are 17 residues in the CDR3. V shed 1 base and J shed 3 bases, with 13 bases lying between them. CDR1 and CDR2 (germline): SGHTA, FQGNSA.

The chain employs TRBV30 and TRBJ1-6; TRBD1 is a possible D gene (6 bases). This CDR3 has 11 residues. Germline V gene sequence: CDR1 GTSNPN, CDR2 SVGIG (reference sequence). The V end lost 3 bases, the J end lost 10 bases, and 7 bases lay between the germline ends. The CDR3 nucleotides are TGTGCCTGGAGGCAGGGGTCACCCCTCCACTTT. This gives the protein CAWRQGSPLHF.

The chain recombines TRBV5-5 with TRBJ1-5; a weak D match, TRBD1 (5 bases). There are 17 residues in the CDR3. Deletions cut 1 base from V and 5 bases from J, with 19 bases between. From germline, CDR1 is SGHKS and CDR2 YYEKEE (reference sequence). The CDR3 DNA reads as TGTGCCAGCAGCTTGTTTGGGCGGAGACAGAGACATCAGCCCCAGCATTTT. This translates into CASSLFGRRQRHQPQHF.

The genes are TRBV6-6 and TRBJ1-1, with D hard to call. The CDR3 totals 12 residues. V gave up 5 bases and J gave up 1 base, with 5 bases separating them. Germline V CDR1 and CDR2: MNHNY, SVGAGI (reference sequence). CDR3 nucleotides: TGTGCCAGCAGTGCGGGGAACACTGAAGCTTTCTTT. Its translation is CASSAGNTEAFF.

This sequence joins TRBV27 and TRBJ1-1; possible D gene TRBD1, 6 bases. The CDR3 contains 16 residues. V was trimmed by 1 base and J by 0 bases, leaving 12 bases between them. CDR1 MNHEY and CDR2 SMNVEV come from the germline V gene (reference sequence). CDR3 in amino acids: CASSLWPGAMNTEAFF. The CDR3 DNA reads as TGTGCCAGCAGTTTATGGCCAGGGGCTATGAACACTGAAGCTTTCTTT.

This clone was counted a single time. The V and J genes are TRBV7-9 and TRBJ1-2; maybe TRBD1 (5 bases). CDR1 is SEHNR and CDR2 is FQNEAQ in the germline V gene (reference sequence). CDR3 length: 16 residues. V was clipped by 5 bases and J by 3 bases, with 19 bases between them. CDR3 in DNA: TGTGCCAGCAGCCATGAGACAGTTTATTTGGACTATGGCTACACCTTC. This gives the protein CASSHETVYLDYGYTF.

CDR3 amino acids: CATSRDCGTGLDQPQHF. The CDR3 DNA reads as TGTGCCACCAGCAGAGATTGTGGGACAGGGTTGGATCAGCCCCAGCATTTT. The rearrangement uses TRBV15 and TRBJ1-5; 9 nucleotides match TRBD1. CDR3 length: 17 residues. Per germline, CDR1 LNHNV and CDR2 YYDKDF (reference sequence). V shed 0 bases, J shed 5 bases, and the junction held 8 bases outside the gene matches.

This chain connects TRBV7-8 to TRBJ2-6, with TRBD1 identical over 7 bases. Germline CDR1 SGHVS, CDR2 FQNEAQ. CDR3 size: 19 residues. Germline trimming cut 1 base from V and 0 bases from J; bases unmatched to any gene: 9. DNA of the CDR3: TGTGCCAGCAGCTTAGTAGGGGGCCAGAGCCTCTCTGGGGCCAACGTCCTGACTTTC. As protein: CASSLVGGQSLSGANVLTF.

This clone was detected only once. The J gene is TRBJ2-7, the V gene TRBV14; a possible D gene is TRBD2 (6 bases). CDR1 is SGHDN, CDR2 FVKESK, per germline. This CDR3 is built from 17 residues. Trimming cost V 1 base and J 6 bases, with 22 bases left between them. CDR3 sequence: CASSQGRIRELLIEQYF. The CDR3 bases are TGTGCCAGCAGCCAAGGCAGGATTCGGGAGCTACTCATCGAGCAGTACTTC.

The chain links TRBV7-9 to TRBJ1-1; a possible D gene is TRBD1 (5 bases). From germline, CDR1 is SEHNR and CDR2 FQNEAQ (reference sequence). This CDR3 is built from 19 residues. Trimming pared 4 bases from V and 2 bases from J, leaving 26 bases between. CDR3 region: CASSSRGLGLTGGNTEAFF. The CDR3 bases are TGTGCCAGCAGCTCTCGTGGCTTGGGATTGACGGGGGGAAACACTGAAGCTTTCTTT. Complete variable domain (other parts from reference TRBV7-9 and TRBJ1-1): DTGVSQNPRHKITKRGQNVTFRCDPISEHNRLYWYRQTLGQGPEFLTYFQNEAQLEKSRLLSDRFSAERPKGSFSTLEIQRTEQGDSAMYLCASSSRGLGLTGGNTEAFFGQGTRLTVV.

The chain has TRBV4-1 and TRBJ1-1; the D is unclear. V lost 0 bases, J lost 3 bases, and 11 bases lay in between. The length of the CDR3 is 15 residues. Germline lookup yields CDR1 MGHRA and CDR2 YSYEKL. The CDR3, as DNA: TGCGCCAGCAGCCAAGAGAGGGCAGACCACACTGAAGCTTTCTTT. Its protein is CASSQERADHTEAFF.

The chain joins TRBV6-5 to TRBJ1-3, with D maybe TRBD1 (5 bases). Trimming removed 1 base at V and 5 bases at J, with 12 bases between. The germline V gene has CDR1 MNHEY and CDR2 SVGAGI. The length of the CDR3 is 15 residues. CDR3 region: CASSYWRGSRNTIYF. Here the CDR3 DNA reads TGTGCCAGCAGTTACTGGCGGGGCTCGAGAAACACCATATATTTT.

This sequence joins TRBV7-8 and TRBJ2-7; 7 nucleotides agree with TRBD1. V trimming: 4 bases; J trimming: 7 bases; junction bases outside the gene matches: 7. In germline, CDR1 is SGHVS, CDR2 FQNEAQ. This CDR3 region has 13 residues. The CDR3 protein is CASSSPGQREQYF. The CDR3, as DNA: TGTGCCAGCAGCTCACCGGGACAGCGAGAGCAGTACTTC. The variable domain in full, with the rest retrieved from reference TRBV7-8 and TRBJ2-7, is GAGVSQSPRYKVAKRGQDVALRCDPISGHVSLFWYQQALGQGPEFLTYFQNEAQLDKSGLPSDRFFAERPEGSVSTLKIQRTQQEDSAVYLCASSSPGQREQYFGPGTRLTVT.

The chain carries TRBV6-1 and TRBJ2-3, with D unresolved. Trimming removed 4 bases at V and 0 bases at J, with 8 bases between. The CDR3 extends over 14 amino acids. Germline V gene sequence: CDR1 MNHNS, CDR2 SASEGT. The CDR3 sequence is CASSGRHSTDTQYF. Here the CDR3 DNA reads TGTGCCAGCAGTGGCCGACACAGCACAGATACGCAGTATTTT.